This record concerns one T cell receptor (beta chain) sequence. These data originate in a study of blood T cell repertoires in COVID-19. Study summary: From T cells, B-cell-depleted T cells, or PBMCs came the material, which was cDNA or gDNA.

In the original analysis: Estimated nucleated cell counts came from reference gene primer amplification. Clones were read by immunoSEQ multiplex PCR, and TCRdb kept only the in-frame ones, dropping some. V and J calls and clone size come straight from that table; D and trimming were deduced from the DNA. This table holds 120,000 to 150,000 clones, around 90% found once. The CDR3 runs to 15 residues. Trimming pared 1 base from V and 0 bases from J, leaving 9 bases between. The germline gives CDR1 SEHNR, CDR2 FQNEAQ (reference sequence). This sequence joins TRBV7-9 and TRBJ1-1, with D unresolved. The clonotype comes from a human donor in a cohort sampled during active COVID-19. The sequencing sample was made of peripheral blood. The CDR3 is CASSLVSSVNTEAFF. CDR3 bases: TGTGCCAGCAGCTTAGTTTCTTCAGTGAACACTGAAGCTTTCTTT.